The T cell receptor (beta chain) described here comes from a study of blood T cell repertoires in COVID-19. Looking at the study overall: Samples came from the United States, Italy and Spain, spanning acute and convalescent COVID-19. PBMCs, B-cell-depleted T cells, or T cells were the source of the cDNA or gDNA that made up the material.

Authors' data handling: By means of reference gene primer amplification, nucleated cell counts were estimated. Sequencing used immunoSEQ multiplex PCR; TCRdb keeps in-frame clones, though not all of them. The DNA was the basis for D and trimming; V, J and clone size are from that table. The sample comprises 210,000 or so clones, 84% of which are singletons, and 7.5% to 8% rests with the top ten. Input material: peripheral blood. The receptor's source is a woman aged 50 to 65 with active or convalescent COVID-19.

CDR3 amino acids: CASSLRSGSTDTQYF. The CDR3 coding sequence is TGTGCCAGCAGCTTAAGGAGCGGGAGTACAGATACGCAGTATTTT. V and J are TRBV5-4 and TRBJ2-3, with 8 bases aligning to TRBD2. This CDR3 contains 15 residues. Germline values: CDR1 SGHNT, CDR2 YYREEE (reference sequence). J lost 3 bases, V lost 2 bases, and 5 bases had no gene match.